Each of the 21 T cell receptor beta chains below was sequenced from the same sample in a study of T cells in women clearing cervical HPV infection. The assay was immunoSEQ multiplex PCR, and TCRdb's table has in-frame clones only and misses some. This sample contains roughly 20,000 clones. Sequencing input: blood buffy coat. The source of these receptors is a woman aged 18-69 years with a cervical HPV16 infection that either progressed to CIN3+ or cleared (not recorded which).

Details on this clone: The observed sequence ends 3 residues before the CDR3 terminus, with the missing tail filled in from the germline J gene. The chain carries TRBV20-1 and TRBJ1-4; D perhaps matches TRBD1 (5 bases). CDR1 and CDR2 (germline): DFQATT, SNEGSKA (reference sequence). This CDR3 spans 16 amino acids. V lost 0 bases and J lost 3, with 14 bases in between. CDR3 sequence: CSAREILRGANEKLFF. The part of the CDR3 DNA that was read is TGCAGTGCTAGAGAAATCCTTCGGGGGGCTAATGAAAAA.

About this clone itself: With the read ending 3 residues before the CDR3 end, the germline J gene is used to fill in that end. The chain recombines TRBV28 with TRBJ1-3; weak D call: TRBD1 (6 bases). Germline lookup yields CDR1 MDHEN and CDR2 SYDVKM. This CDR3 region has 16 residues. The ends were cut back, 1 base at V and 4 bases at J, with 14 bases in the middle. The CDR3 spells CASSLSHREEGNTIYF. The CDR3 bases that were read are TGTGCCAGCAGTTTATCGCACAGGGAAGAAGGAAACACC.

About this clone: The read comes to an end 3 residues before the CDR3 does, leaving the germline J gene to fill in the end. The chain couples TRBV7-3 to TRBJ2-2; TRBD2 aligns across 9 bases. This CDR3 is built from 14 residues. In germline, CDR1 is SGHTA, CDR2 FQGTGA. The CDR3 loop reads CASGWAGGPAALFF. CDR3 DNA, as far as it was read: TGTGCCAGCGGTTGGGCGGGGGGGCCTGCGGCG.

Of note for this clone: The read halts 3 residues ahead of the CDR3 end, with the missing end drawn from the germline J gene. This sequence joins TRBV7-2 and TRBJ2-7, with D possibly being TRBD2 (6 bases). The germline V gene has CDR1 SGHTA and CDR2 FQGNSA. Trimming removed 4 bases from V and 5 bases from J, with 18 bases in between. The CDR3 consists of 15 residues. Incomplete CDR3 DNA: TGTGCCAGCAGCTCACGGGGGAGCTGGGCGAACGAG. Translated, it gives CASSSRGSWANE. The entire CDR3 is CASSSRGSWANEQYF.

As concerns this clone: The read ends 3 residues before the CDR3 terminus; that terminus is restored from the germline J gene. The chain joins TRBV30 to TRBJ1-6; TRBD1 matches 8 bases. Germline CDR1 and CDR2: GTSNPN and SVGIG (reference sequence). Trimming cost V 1 base and J 5 bases; bases outside gene matches: 1. There are 14 residues in the CDR3. The part of the CDR3 DNA that was read is TGTGCCTGGAGTGCGGGACAGGATAATTCACCC. Its translation is CAWSAGQDNSP. The full CDR3 is CAWSAGQDNSPLHF.

In regard to this clone: The read gets to within 3 residues of the CDR3 end, and the germline J gene fills in the rest. The rearrangement uses TRBV7-9 and TRBJ2-5; tentative D call: TRBD1 (5 bases). The germline V gene has CDR1 SEHNR and CDR2 FQNEAQ (reference sequence). The CDR3 extends over 14 amino acids. The V gene lost 3 bases and the J gene lost 3 bases, with 11 bases spanning the gap. The CDR3 sequence is CASSFPGYKETQYF. The DNA read from the CDR3 is TGTGCCAGCAGCTTCCCAGGGTATAAAGAGACC.

Comments on this clone: The observed sequence ends 3 residues before the CDR3 terminus, with the missing tail filled in from the germline J gene. The chain combines TRBV11-1 with TRBJ2-1; 13 bases match TRBD2. Germline lookup yields CDR1 SGHAT and CDR2 FQDESV (reference sequence). This CDR3 is 15 amino acids long. V lost 5 bases and J lost 5; bases outside the gene matches: 3. This CDR3 reads CASSGGLAGDNEQFF. CDR3 bases read: TGTGCCAGCAGCGGAGGACTAGCGGGGGACAATGAG.

This clone counts as medium-sized by frequency. The CDR3 extends 3 residues past the end of the read, so its final part is completed from the germline J gene. The chain recombines TRBV4-1 with TRBJ2-3, with 10 positions matching TRBD2. The junction had 2 bases not matched to a gene; V was cut back by 5 bases and J by 0 bases. Germline CDR1 is MGHRA and CDR2 is YSYEKL. This CDR3 is 15 amino acids long. Partial CDR3 DNA: TGCGCCAGCAGCATAGCGGGGGGAAGCACAGATACG. Its translation is CASSIAGGSTDT. The full-length CDR3 reads as CASSIAGGSTDTQYF.

A note on this clone: The CDR3 goes on 3 residues after the read ends, and that part is filled in from the germline J gene. The J gene is TRBJ2-7, the V gene TRBV6-2 or TRBV6-3; 9 bases align to TRBD2. The germline V gene has CDR1 MNHEY and CDR2 SVGEGT. The CDR3 extends over 16 amino acids. Losses at the gene ends were 2 bases for V and 0 bases for J; bases not matched to a gene: 5. Partial CDR3 DNA: TGTGCCAGCAGTTACGCCGGGACTAGCCACTCCTACGAG. It codes for CASSYAGTSHSYE. In full, the CDR3 is CASSYAGTSHSYEQYF.

Turning to this clone: The CDR3 extends 3 residues past the end of the read, so its final part is completed from the germline J gene. This chain uses TRBV30 with TRBJ2-2; 9 nucleotides align to TRBD1. Germline loops: CDR1 GTSNPN, CDR2 SVGIG (reference sequence). The V and J ends lost 2 bases and 7 bases, in that order; junction bases with no gene match: 8. The CDR3 has 15 amino acids. This CDR3 reads CAWSSRQGVGGELFF. The covered CDR3 bases are TGTGCCTGGAGTAGCCGACAGGGGGTGGGCGGGGAG.

On this clone: The read ends 3 residues early relative to the CDR3; the germline J gene fills the gap. The chain carries TRBV28 and TRBJ2-5; D perhaps matches TRBD1 (6 bases). CDR1 is MDHEN, CDR2 SYDVKM, per germline. The CDR3 is 14 residues long. V lost 9 bases and J 4 bases, leaving 18 bases between the germline ends. CDR3 region: CASTPGAKGETQYF. The sequenced CDR3 bases are TGTGCCAGTACCCCAGGGGCGAAGGGAGAGACC.

Turning to this clone: The CDR3 end lies 3 residues beyond the end of the read and is filled in from the germline J gene. The rearrangement links TRBV19 to TRBJ2-2, with a possible D match to TRBD1 (5 bases). The CDR3 has 14 residues. CDR1 and CDR2 (germline): LNHDA, SQIVND (reference sequence). The V end lost 1 base, the J end lost 3 bases, and 6 bases lay between the germline ends. Incomplete CDR3 DNA: TGTGCCAGTAGTATAGGCAGGGACACCGGGGAG. Encoded protein: CASSIGRDTGE. The complete CDR3 sequence is CASSIGRDTGELFF.

As regards this clone: The CDR3 end lies 3 residues beyond the end of the read and is filled in from the germline J gene. This sample includes further DNA sequences coding for the same CDR3. The rearrangement links TRBV18 to TRBJ2-1, with 12 nucleotides matching TRBD1. Germline CDR1 reads KGHSH; CDR2 reads LQKENI. This CDR3 region has 16 residues. Losses at the gene ends were 0 bases for V and 9 bases for J; bases not matched to a gene: 6. The CDR3 loop is CASSPPQGQGAAEQFF. The CDR3 bases that were read are TGTGCCAGCTCACCACCGCAGGGACAGGGGGCAGCTGAG.

In regard to this clone: Coverage ceases 3 residues before the CDR3 finishes, and the germline J gene fills in the end. V and J are TRBV19 and TRBJ1-5; a possible D gene is TRBD1 (6 bases). CDR3 length: 17 residues. The V end lost 4 bases, the J end lost 0 bases, and 16 bases lay between the germline ends. Germline-derived CDR1 and CDR2 are LNHDA and SQIVND (reference sequence). This CDR3 reads CASSTRGISISNQPQHF. CDR3 DNA (partial): TGTGCCAGTAGTACAAGGGGGATCAGCATTAGCAATCAGCCC.

Turning to this clone: The read terminates 3 residues before the CDR3 end, so the remaining end is supplied by the germline J gene. V is TRBV20-1 and J is TRBJ2-3; tentative D call: TRBD2 (7 bases). V lost 8 bases to trimming and J lost 0 bases, with 18 bases between them. CDR3 size: 15 residues. Per germline, CDR1 DFQATT and CDR2 SNEGSKA (reference sequence). CDR3 DNA (partial): TGCAGTTATCTAGGGAGGGGGTCTAGCACAGATACG. It translates to CSYLGRGSSTDT. The entire CDR3 reads CSYLGRGSSTDTQYF.

Comment on this clone: The CDR3 goes on 3 residues after the read ends, and that part is filled in from the germline J gene. This chain uses TRBV18 with TRBJ2-2, with 7 positions matching TRBD2. With V trimmed by 6 bases and J by 3 bases, 7 bases remained unmatched. Germline lookup yields CDR1 KGHSH and CDR2 LQKENI. The CDR3 sequence is 15 residues long. The CDR3 DNA, read in part, is TGTGCCAGCTCCCGCGGGACTACCGACACCGGGGAG. Translation: CASSRGTTDTGE. The entire CDR3 protein is CASSRGTTDTGELFF. The entire variable domain, with the rest obtained from reference TRBV18 and TRBJ2-2, is as follows: NAGVMQNPRHLVRRRGQEARLRCSPMKGHSHVYWYRQLPEEGLKFMVYLQKENIIDESGMPKERFSAEFPKEGPSILRIQQVVRGDSAAYFCASSRGTTDTGELFFGEGSRLTVL.

A word on this clone: The CDR3 end falls 3 residues outside the read, so it is completed with the germline J gene. The chain employs TRBV2 and TRBJ1-3, with 7 bases aligning to TRBD1. CDR3 length: 15 amino acids. Germline CDR1 reads SNHLY; CDR2 reads FYNNEI. The V and J ends lost 7 bases and 3 bases, in that order; junction bases with no gene match: 9. CDR3 DNA (partial): TGTGCCAGCACTCCGGGGAGGGGGCATGGAAACACC. Encoded protein: CASTPGRGHGNT. The entire CDR3 sequence reads CASTPGRGHGNTIYF.

Concerning this clone itself: The observed sequence ends 3 residues before the CDR3 terminus, with the missing tail filled in from the germline J gene. The chain links TRBV7-9 to TRBJ2-1; D perhaps matches TRBD2 (6 bases). The V and J ends lost 2 bases and 4 bases respectively, with 12 bases between them. Germline V gene data show CDR1 as SEHNR and CDR2 as FQNEAQ (reference sequence). This CDR3 is built from 15 residues. CDR3 residues: CASSLTAGDYNEQFF. The CDR3 bases that were read are TGTGCCAGCAGCTTAACAGCGGGCGATTACAATGAG.

To note about this clone: The read terminates 3 residues before the CDR3 end, so the remaining end is supplied by the germline J gene. The J gene is TRBJ1-5, the V gene TRBV19, with 8 nucleotides matching TRBD1. Germline CDR1 and CDR2: LNHDA and SQIVND (reference sequence). The ends lost 3 bases at V and 5 bases at J; junction bases unmatched: 6. This CDR3 contains 15 residues. The CDR3: CASSMVRQGHQPQHF. Partial CDR3 DNA: TGTGCCAGTAGTATGGTCAGACAGGGGCATCAGCCC.

Comments on this clone: The read ends 3 residues early relative to the CDR3; the germline J gene fills the gap. The chain employs TRBV29-1 and TRBJ2-3; weak D call: TRBD2 (7 bases). The CDR3 spans 10 residues. Germline assignment: CDR1 SQVTM and CDR2 ANQGSEA. CDR3 DNA, as far as it was read: TGCAGCGGGGGGGGCTCGGCG. Amino acid sequence: CSGGGSA. The full CDR3 sequence reads CSGGGSAQYF.

About this clone: Read data end 3 residues before the CDR3 end; the end is taken from the germline J gene. The chain joins TRBV4-1 to TRBJ1-2; 7 bases agree with TRBD1. The CDR3 runs to 14 residues. Germline trimming cut 3 bases from V and 4 bases from J; bases unmatched to any gene: 5. Germline CDR1 MGHRA, CDR2 YSYEKL. The CDR3 region is CASSHQGGGYGYTF. The DNA read from the CDR3 is TGCGCCAGCAGCCATCAGGGGGGCGGCTATGGC.